The 5 T cell receptor beta chains in this list originate from one sample, sequenced in a study of CD4 T cells in lung cancer (dated by TCRdb to the late 2010s). From the same resection, non-adjacent lung tissue was collected as far as possible from the malignant lesion, at a distance of at least 3 cm. The library was obtained by the immunoSEQ multiplex PCR assay. The table comes from immuneACCESS by way of TCRdb, which keeps in-frame sequences with V and J called. Part of the clones is missing from these tables; in studies checked, under half for an unresolved V gene and the rest for unknown reasons. A total of 10,000 to 11,000 clones appear in this sample, around 66% of them only once. Less than 20% of the sample comes from the top ten. The sample was normal lung tissue taken away from the tumor. All receptors come from a man aged 60 to 75 with non-small cell lung cancer.

The chain has TRBV2 and TRBJ2-7; 7 nucleotides line up with TRBD1. The CDR3 has 14 amino acids. Losses at the gene ends were 8 bases for V and 3 bases for J; bases not matched to a gene: 10. Germline V lookup: CDR1 SNHLY, CDR2 FYNNEI. The CDR3 coding sequence is TGTGCCAGCGGACCGGGACAGCCAGGCTACGAGCAGTACTTC. Translation: CASGPGQPGYEQYF.

In regard to this clone: At the DNA level, this CDR3 is encoded by other sequences in the same sample as well. The chain uses TRBV28 and TRBJ2-7; D possibly corresponds to TRBD1 (6 bases). Germline CDR1 and CDR2: MDHEN and SYDVKM. Trimming shortened V by 2 bases and J by 0 bases, and 11 bases separated the two germline ends. This CDR3 contains 15 residues. The CDR3 bases are TGTGCCAGCAGTTTAGGGGGCTATAGCTCCTACGAGCAGTACTTC. Encoded protein: CASSLGGYSSYEQYF.

The rearrangement joins TRBV5-6 to TRBJ2-7, with D perhaps matching TRBD1 (6 bases). The germline CDR1 and CDR2 sequences are SGHDT and YYEEEE. V was trimmed by 4 bases and J by 0 bases, leaving 17 bases between them. The CDR3 is 16 amino acids. In DNA form, the CDR3 reads TGTGCCAGCAGCACCACCCTCGACAGGAGCTCCTACGAGCAGTACTTC. It specifies CASSTTLDRSSYEQYF.

Only a few counts were recorded for this clone. CDR3 DNA sequence: TGTGCCAGCAGTGATCCAGACGGCGGGGACACCATATATTTT. Protein sequence: CASSDPDGGDTIYF. The chain uses TRBV2 and TRBJ1-3; D gene ambiguous. There are 14 residues in the CDR3. Trimming shortened V by 3 bases and J by 8 bases, and 14 bases separated the two germline ends. Germline V gives CDR1 SNHLY, CDR2 FYNNEI.

About this clone itself: At one boundary the junction diverges from the germline segment, which might be a read error. The genes are TRBV11-2 and TRBJ1-6, with TRBD1 as a possible D gene (5 bases). The length of the CDR3 is 15 residues. From germline, CDR1 is SGHAT and CDR2 FQNNGV. CDR3 DNA sequence: TGTGCCAGCAGCGTAGACAGCGATTATAATTCACCCCTCCACTTT. Amino acids: CASSVDSDYNSPLHF. The full variable domain, completed using reference TRBV11-2 and TRBJ1-6, is EAGVAQSPRYKIIEKRQSVAFWCNPISGHATLYWYQQILGQGPKLLIQFQNNGVVDDSQLPKDRFSAERLKGVDSTLKIQPAKLEDSAVYLCASSVDSDYNSPLHFGNGTRLTVT.